The clone carrying this TCR beta chain was detected once. Its specificity is not known. This specimen belongs to a study of siplizumab effects on memory and regulatory T cells. Germline V lookup: CDR1 MNHEY, CDR2 SMNVEV (reference sequence). The CDR3 sequence is 16 residues long. V was shortened by 2 bases and J by 1 base, with 14 bases between the two germline ends. General study points: Of the alloreactive clones, only a minor fraction mapped to unstimulated subsets. Siplizumab significantly lowered the alloreactive sequences that could be traced to unstimulated CD4+ memory cells.

The protocol was immunoSEQ multiplex PCR, while the TCRdb copy is restricted to in-frame clones and leaves out a portion. The sample carries 70,000 to 95,000 clones, approximately 90% recorded once. The sequence derives from a human donor in good health. The rearrangement links TRBV27 to TRBJ1-1; weak D call: TRBD1 (6 bases). The source material was CD4+ T cells sorted from blood. The DNA for the CDR3 is TGTGCCAGCAGTTTAAGCAGGGGACCTACGAACACTGAAGCTTTCTTT. Translating gives CASSLSRGPTNTEAFF.